What follows are 13 T cell receptor beta chains derived from one specimen sequenced in a study of blood T cell repertoires in COVID-19. TCRdb keeps only in-frame clones here, not all; method: immunoSEQ multiplex PCR. In the table there are roughly 160,000 clones, approximately 80% of which are singletons. The sequencing sample was made of PBMCs or T cells enriched from blood (not recorded which). The receptors stem from a man aged 45-60 years who had recovered from COVID-19.

V gene TRBV2 combines with J gene TRBJ1-6; 10 nucleotides align to TRBD1. Trimming cost V 10 bases and J 10 bases; bases outside gene matches: 7. This CDR3 comprises 13 residues. The germline V gene has CDR1 SNHLY and CDR2 FYNNEI. In DNA form, the CDR3 reads TGTGCCAACCTCCGGGACAGGGGATCACCCCTCCACTTT. Residues: CANLRDRGSPLHF.

This chain links TRBV6-1 with TRBJ1-2; possibly TRBD1 for D (5 bases). From germline, CDR1 is MNHNS and CDR2 SASEGT. This CDR3 is 16 amino acids long. Trimming pared 4 bases from V and 6 bases from J, leaving 21 bases between. CDR3 sequence (DNA): TGTGCCAGCAGTGCGCCTTTTACAGGTGCTCGGGATGGCTACACCTTC. Its translation is CASSAPFTGARDGYTF.

The chain employs TRBV18 and TRBJ2-5; TRBD1 might be the D (6 bases). The V end lost 6 bases, the J end lost 8 bases, and 13 bases lay between the germline ends. Per the germline V gene, CDR1 is KGHSH and CDR2 is LQKENI. The CDR3 is 12 amino acids. The CDR3 spells CASSPDRRTQYF. DNA of the CDR3: TGTGCCAGCTCCCCCGACAGGAGAACCCAGTACTTC.

This clone has a handful of counts. The chain uses TRBV3-1 (or the pseudogene TRBV3-2) and TRBJ1-6, with D hard to call. Deletions cut 0 bases from V and 0 bases from J, with 6 bases between. The CDR3 spans 16 residues. CDR1 LGHDT and CDR2 YNNKEL come from the germline V gene (reference sequence). The CDR3 DNA reads TGTGCCAGCAGCCAAGAAGACAACTCCTATAATTCACCCCTCCACTTT. Its translation is CASSQEDNSYNSPLHF.

This chain joins TRBV4-1 and TRBJ2-7; the D gene is possibly TRBD1 (5 bases). Germline V gene sequence: CDR1 MGHRA, CDR2 YSYEKL. The V and J ends lost 1 base and 1 base respectively, with 8 bases between them. The CDR3 runs 14 residues. Here the CDR3 reads CASSQAGQSYEQYF. Here the CDR3 DNA reads TGCGCCAGCAGCCAAGCCGGACAATCCTACGAGCAGTACTTC.

This clone came up a few times. CDR3 in DNA: TGTGCCAGCAGCGTCTCTGGCGGGGGGCTAGGAGAGACCCAGTACTTC. It codes for CASSVSGGGLGETQYF. The chain combines TRBV9 with TRBJ2-5; TRBD2 agrees at 8 bases. The CDR3 has 16 amino acids. With V trimmed by 2 bases and J by 4 bases, 10 bases remained unmatched. CDR1 is SGDLS and CDR2 is YYNGEE in the germline V gene.

The V gene is TRBV7-8, the J gene TRBJ1-5; 7 bases line up with TRBD1. CDR1 is SGHVS and CDR2 is FQNEAQ in the germline V gene. The CDR3 runs to 16 residues. J gave up 0 bases and V 1 base, and 3 bases lay outside the gene matches. In DNA, the CDR3 is TGTGCCAGCAGCTTAGGACAGGGTGGTAGCAATCAGCCCCAGCATTTT. Protein: CASSLGQGGSNQPQHF.

This clone was counted between two and nine times. The rearrangement joins TRBV19 to TRBJ1-6; 8 bases line up with TRBD1. V lost 6 bases, J lost 8 bases, and 6 bases stayed unmatched. The CDR3 sequence is 14 residues long. Germline V gene lookup returns CDR1 LNHDA and CDR2 SQIVND (reference sequence). CDR3 in DNA: TGTGCCAGTAGGACGGACAGGGAGGATTCACCCCTCCACTTT. Translating gives CASRTDREDSPLHF. Looking up the rest from reference TRBV19 and TRBJ1-6 gives the full variable domain: DGGITQSPKYLFRKEGQNVTLSCEQNLNHDAMYWYRQDPGQGLRLIYYSQIVNDFQKGDIAEGYSVSREKKESFPLTVTSAQKNPTAFYLCASRTDREDSPLHFGNGTRLTVT.

The chain recombines TRBV12-5 with TRBJ2-1, with TRBD1 as a possible D gene (5 bases). Germline V gene lookup returns CDR1 LGHNT and CDR2 FRNRAP. The CDR3 consists of 15 residues. Trimming took off 3 bases at V and 4 bases at J, with 13 bases between the two ends. The CDR3 here is CASGFVQGPYNEQFF. The CDR3 coding sequence is TGTGCTAGTGGTTTTGTCCAGGGTCCATACAATGAGCAGTTCTTC.

The gene calls are TRBV6-5 and TRBJ1-1; TRBD1 matches 7 bases. V lost 5 bases, J lost 10 bases, and 10 bases stayed unmatched. Germline CDR1 is MNHEY and CDR2 is SVGAGI. The CDR3 has 13 amino acids. CDR3 amino acids: CASSPRTRGRAFF. As DNA, the CDR3 is TGTGCCAGCAGTCCCCGGACAAGGGGGCGAGCTTTCTTT.

This chain connects TRBV6-2 or TRBV6-3 to TRBJ2-6; D is ambiguous. Germline V gives CDR1 MNHEY, CDR2 SVGEGT. Trimming stripped 2 bases from V and 1 base from J, with 6 bases between. The CDR3 consists of 15 residues. As DNA, the CDR3 is TGTGCCAGCAGTTACGCGCATTCTGGGGCCAACGTCCTGACTTTC. The encoded protein is CASSYAHSGANVLTF.

This clone has a single count. V and J are TRBV5-1 and TRBJ1-6, with TRBD1 matching 7 bases. CDR3 length equals 15 residues. Trimming at V came to 4 bases and at J to 7 bases, leaving 8 bases not matched to a gene. Looked up from germline, CDR1 is SGHRS and CDR2 is YFSETQ. The CDR3 loop reads CASSPGQATNSPLHF. The DNA for the CDR3 is TGCGCCAGCAGCCCAGGACAGGCGACAAATTCACCCCTCCACTTT.

Only a few counts were recorded for this clone. The CDR3 loop is CASSLGRGNTIYF. The CDR3 bases are TGTGCCAGCAGTTTAGGCAGGGGAAACACCATATATTTT. The chain carries TRBV12-3 or TRBV12-4 and TRBJ1-3; D gene ambiguous. V was trimmed by 1 base and J by 4 bases, leaving 5 bases between them. This CDR3 is 13 amino acids long.